This T cell receptor beta chain was captured by sequencing in a study of shared clonotypes between healthy human individuals. Study-wide points: Specimens sampled were limited to blood, with tissue repertoires likely differing. Donor clonotype sharing was expected to depend on sequencing depth.

The trim removed 4 bases at V and 2 bases at J, leaving 8 bases unmatched. CDR3 length: 15 amino acids. In germline, CDR1 is SGHRS, CDR2 YFSETQ. This clone came up once. Its antigen is not known. Deep was the level used in running the assay. Assay: immunoSEQ multiplex PCR; the TCRdb copy retains only in-frame clones and omits some. The profile shows a few million clones, about nine tenths of them singletons. The split of CD4+ cells yielded CD45RA+ naive and CD45RA-negative memory subsets. This sequence joins TRBV5-1 and TRBJ2-7; 8 bases line up with TRBD2. Sequenced material: naive CD4+ T cells from PBMCs. Subset: CD45RA+ positively selected. The TCR sequence derives from a man aged 18-30 years in good health. Some clones in this sample may be carry-over from other donors' samples. The CDR3 DNA is TGCGCCAGCAGCGTACTGGCGGGAGGTCCCTACGAGCAGTACTTC. Encoded protein: CASSVLAGGPYEQYF.